The 8 T cell receptor beta chains in this list originate from one sample, sequenced in a study of blood T cell repertoires in COVID-19. Data came from immunoSEQ multiplex PCR; TCRdb stores just in-frame clones and leaves some out. The sample includes more than 100,000 clones, 86% of them seen just once. Specimen: peripheral blood. Source of these receptors: a man aged 35-49 years with acute or convalescent COVID-19.

The rearrangement links TRBV6-5 to TRBJ1-6; 9 bases are shared with TRBD1. Germline V gives CDR1 MNHEY, CDR2 SVGAGI. Germline trimming cut 6 bases from V and 10 bases from J; bases unmatched to any gene: 7. The CDR3 has 14 residues. The CDR3 protein is CASRTGTGISPLHF. In DNA form, the CDR3 reads TGTGCCAGCAGAACCGGGACAGGGATCTCACCCCTCCACTTT.

The V and J genes are TRBV25-1 and TRBJ2-1; D perhaps matches TRBD1 (5 bases). CDR1 MGHDK and CDR2 SYGVNS come from the germline V gene. The CDR3 runs 16 residues. The germline V and J ends were trimmed by 1 base and 8 bases, with 18 bases remaining between them. The CDR3 loop is CASSEFRGWYRDEQFF. The CDR3 nucleotides read TGTGCCAGCAGTGAATTTAGGGGATGGTATAGGGATGAGCAGTTCTTC.

This chain links TRBV5-1 with TRBJ1-5; 7 bases are a match to TRBD1. J was trimmed by 5 bases and V by 4 bases; bases with no gene match: 6. CDR3 length: 14 amino acids. CDR1 SGHRS and CDR2 YFSETQ come from the germline V gene. The CDR3 protein is CASSQSGTDQPQHF. CDR3 coding DNA: TGCGCCAGCAGCCAATCCGGGACAGATCAGCCCCAGCATTTT. Full variable domain (missing parts from reference TRBV5-1 and TRBJ1-5): KAGVTQTPRYLIKTRGQQVTLSCSPISGHRSVSWYQQTPGQGLQFLFEYFSETQRNKGNFPGRFSGRQFSNSRSEMNVSTLELGDSALYLCASSQSGTDQPQHFGDGTRLSIL.

The chain carries TRBV9 and TRBJ1-3; TRBD1 agrees at 7 bases. This CDR3 region has 14 residues. Germline CDR1 and CDR2: SGDLS and YYNGEE. The ends lost 3 bases at V and 7 bases at J; junction bases unmatched: 7. CDR3 nucleotides: TGTGCCAGCAGCGATGGACAGGTCTATAACACCATATATTTT. This gives the protein CASSDGQVYNTIYF.

The chain combines TRBV9 with TRBJ1-1, with a weak D call TRBD1 (6 bases). This CDR3 is 16 amino acids long. Germline assignment: CDR1 SGDLS and CDR2 YYNGEE. The V gene lost 3 bases and the J gene lost 2 bases, with 17 bases spanning the gap. The CDR3 loop reads CASSAPKQQGNTEAFF. In nucleotides, the CDR3 is TGTGCCAGCAGCGCCCCAAAACAACAGGGAAACACTGAAGCTTTCTTT.

V and J are TRBV5-1 and TRBJ1-5, with TRBD1 matching over 10 bases. The trim removed 4 bases at V and 3 bases at J, leaving 4 bases unmatched. The CDR3 loop spans 15 amino acids. In germline, CDR1 is SGHRS, CDR2 YFSETQ. The CDR3 here is CASSTGTGVNQPQHF. The CDR3 DNA follows: TGCGCCAGCAGCACCGGGACAGGGGTCAATCAGCCCCAGCATTTT.

Note on this clone: Germline and junction disagree at one end, which may indicate a read error. This chain joins TRBV7-8 and TRBJ2-7; the match to TRBD2 covers 11 bases. CDR1 and CDR2 from the germline V gene are SGHVS and FQNEAQ. The CDR3 has 14 amino acids. The CDR3 spells CASSLESPSGGRNF. In DNA, the CDR3 is TGTGCCAGCAGCTTAGAGTCTCCTAGCGGGGGGCGGAACTTC. Full variable domain (missing parts from reference TRBV7-8 and TRBJ2-7): GAGVSQSPRYKVAKRGQDVALRCDPISGHVSLFWYQQALGQGPEFLTYFQNEAQLDKSGLPSDRFFAERPEGSVSTLKIQRTQQEDSAVYLCASSLESPSGGRNFGPGTRLTVT.

This clone was counted only a few times. V is TRBV6-5 and J is TRBJ2-7; D is possibly TRBD2 (6 bases). V dropped 4 bases and J dropped 2 bases, with 15 bases sitting between them. The CDR3 spans 15 residues. Germline V lookup: CDR1 MNHEY, CDR2 SVGAGI. This CDR3 is CASSLFRGSPYEQYF. The DNA for the CDR3 is TGTGCCAGCAGTTTATTCCGGGGGAGCCCCTACGAGCAGTACTTC.